This note documents a single T cell receptor (beta chain) sequence. Its antigen is unknown. Sequencing was performed with immunoSEQ multiplex PCR; in TCRdb, only in-frame clones are kept and a portion is missing. This sample has about 56,000 clones, with 60% to 75% found just once. This record belongs to a study of memory CD4+ T cells and cytomegalovirus serostatus. The study, taken as a whole, reports: Each of approximately 70 CMV-associated TCRbeta sequences occurred in one to five individuals.

Germline V gene lookup returns CDR1 DFQATT and CDR2 SNEGSKA (reference sequence). This CDR3 spans 11 amino acids. The V end was cut by 4 bases, the J end by 8 bases, with 11 bases between. Single viable CD3+CD4+CD8-CD45RO+ cells were sorted as the memory CD4+ T cells. This chain links TRBV20-1 with TRBJ1-2, with unresolved D. The sequencing sample was made of memory CD4+ T cells from blood. The sequence was obtained from an adult in good health and CMV-seropositive. The CDR3 loop reads CSAKPGSGYTF. CDR3 DNA sequence: TGCAGTGCTAAACCGGGATCGGGCTACACCTTC.